These 8 T cell receptor beta chains came from one sample sequenced in a study of beta chain features in type 1 diabetes. Isolated RNA was reverse transcribed in full, so expressed TCRB transcripts were sequenced. Only in-frame clones appear in the TCRdb table, and some are missing; sequencing was by immunoSEQ multiplex PCR. The top ten clones hold 0.035% to 0.045% of a sample with some 410,000 clones, about 15% of them seen once. Specimen: naive CD4+ T cells from blood. The receptors derive from a man aged 30 to 39 in good health.

This clone was seen more than once but under ten times. The V call is TRBV14, the J call TRBJ2-1, with TRBD2 matching 8 bases. The CDR3 covers 15 residues. With V trimmed by 0 bases and J by 4 bases, 2 bases remained unmatched. The germline gives CDR1 SGHDN, CDR2 FVKESK. In DNA, the CDR3 is TGTGCCAGCAGCCAAGAGGGACTAGGTTACAATGAGCAGTTCTTC. Protein: CASSQEGLGYNEQFF. Filled out from reference TRBV14 and TRBJ2-1, the complete variable domain reads EAGVTQFPSHSVIEKGQTVTLRCDPISGHDNLYWYRRVMGKEIKFLLHFVKESKQDESGMPNNRFLAERTGGTYSTLKVQPAELEDSGVYFCASSQEGLGYNEQFFGPGTRLTVL.

This clone showed up just a few times. This chain uses TRBV2 with TRBJ2-7; D is ambiguous. The CDR3 has 13 amino acids. CDR1 SNHLY and CDR2 FYNNEI come from the germline V gene. V gave up 4 bases and J gave up 7 bases, with 14 bases separating them. The CDR3 protein is CASSVLQLGEQYV. In nucleotides, the CDR3 is TGTGCCAGCAGTGTCCTACAGTTAGGAGAGCAGTACGTC.

V usage is TRBV20-1 and J usage is TRBJ2-1; 7 bases agree with TRBD1. Germline CDR1 is DFQATT and CDR2 is SNEGSKA (reference sequence). This CDR3 is built from 11 residues. Germline trimming cut 6 bases from V and 14 bases from J; bases unmatched to any gene: 10. In DNA form, the CDR3 reads TGCAGTGCGACCCTTGGACAGGAGAAGTTCTTC. It is translated as CSATLGQEKFF.

The V and J genes are TRBV14 and TRBJ1-1, with D unresolved. The germline V gene has CDR1 SGHDN and CDR2 FVKESK. The length of the CDR3 is 13 residues. The V end lost 1 base, the J end lost 1 base, and 4 bases lay between the germline ends. The CDR3 spells CASSQGPNTEAFF. The CDR3 bases are TGTGCCAGCAGCCAAGGTCCGAACACTGAAGCTTTCTTT.

A few counts support this clone. The rearrangement links TRBV4-1 to TRBJ2-7; 10 positions agree with TRBD1. The CDR3 length is 14 residues. J was trimmed by 2 bases and V by 5 bases; bases with no gene match: 3. The germline V gene encodes CDR1 MGHRA and CDR2 YSYEKL. The CDR3 coding sequence is TGCGCCAGCAGCGGCGGACAGGGGGCCTACGAGCAGTACTTC. Residues: CASSGGQGAYEQYF.

This clone occurred a few times. V and J are TRBV2 and TRBJ2-1; possible D gene TRBD2, 5 bases. V lost 2 bases to trimming and J lost 9 bases, with 14 bases between them. The CDR3 loop spans 14 amino acids. Germline values: CDR1 SNHLY, CDR2 FYNNEI. CDR3 residues: CASSELVGVGEQFF. DNA for the CDR3: TGTGCCAGCAGTGAATTAGTGGGAGTAGGTGAGCAGTTCTTC.

This clone was counted between two and nine times. The chain links TRBV6-7 to TRBJ1-2; D is unclear. TRBV6-7 counts as an open reading frame of uncertain function. V was shortened by 5 bases and J by 7 bases, with 20 bases between the two germline ends. This CDR3 is 15 amino acids long. The CDR3: CASSLNIRRVGGYTF. In nucleotides, the CDR3 is TGTGCCAGCAGTCTTAACATCCGGCGAGTGGGTGGCTACACCTTC.

V and J are TRBV7-3 and TRBJ2-4; a possible D gene is TRBD1 (6 bases). V was clipped by 2 bases and J by 1 base, with 6 bases between them. The length of the CDR3 is 14 residues. CDR1 and CDR2 (germline): SGHTA, FQGTGA. The CDR3 sequence: CASSLQGAKNIQYF. The CDR3 DNA reads as TGTGCCAGCAGCTTACAGGGGGCCAAAAACATTCAGTACTTC.